The entry that follows covers one TCR delta chain sequence. A few counts support this clone. Its antigen remains undetermined. This likely stems from a read error, as it lies one base from a far larger clone. Other DNA variants within this sample encode the same CDR3. Per the germline V gene, GEAIGNYY is the CDR1 and EKD is the CDR2. For this chain, trimming is 4 bases at the V end and 3 bases at the J end, and the number of junction bases without a gene match is 15. The CDR3 sequence holds 18 residues, the cysteine and phenylalanine included. The only DNA kept is the CDR3, 54 bases in frame from the first base. This sample stems from a study of gamma-delta T cells after stem cell transplantation listed by TCRdb under 2016. Libraries were built with RT-PCR. Sequencing used an Illumina MiSeq. TCRdb reprocessed the public reads with the caller CATT; rows with the same DNA were merged afterwards. This sample comprises about 1,300 delta-chain clones, under 2% of them detected only once. The ten top clones hold about 22% of the sample.

The sequence came from a human donor. It is not recorded whose cells these are; they may come from a transplant donor. The rearranged segments are TRDV2 and TRDJ1, and 11 bases in between align with TRDD3. The sample comprised gamma-delta T cells. The DNA is TGTGCCTGTGAGCAACTGGGGGATAGGGGGTCCGCCGCCGATAAACTCATCTTT. Its coded protein is CACEQLGDRGSAADKLIF.